A selection of T cell receptor beta chains follows, all from one sample in a study of T cell responses to AZD1222 COVID-19 vaccine. Method: immunoSEQ multiplex PCR; TCRdb's copy keeps in-frame clones and lacks some. The data show more than 80,000 clones, 80% to 90% seen once. The sample consisted of peripheral blood, taken 28 days after the second AZD1222 dose. Receptors were obtained from an adult who received the AZD1222 COVID-19 vaccine. Both conserved end residues are part of each CDR3. Fields, in order: V gene, clone size, CDR3 length, J gene, D gene, CDR3 DNA, CDR3 protein. D genes are given only for firm matches. Rows may omit the clone size; those that give it use once, few, many or a size class.

V: TRBV7-8; size: -; length: 17; J: TRBJ2-2; D: TRBD1; DNA: TGTGCCAGCAGCTACTACAGGGGGCTATCGGACACCGGGGAGCTGTTTTTT; CDR3: CASSYYRGLSDTGELFF
V: TRBV4-3; size: -; length: 18; J: TRBJ2-1; D: -; DNA: TGCGCCAGCAGCTACAAATATATCCGGGAGAGAATGTACAATGAGCAGTTCTTC; CDR3: CASSYKYIRERMYNEQFF
V: TRBV4-3; size: -; length: 13; J: TRBJ1-3; D: -; DNA: TGCGCCAGCAGCCAAGAAGGAGGAAACACCATATATTTT; CDR3: CASSQEGGNTIYF
V: TRBV6-5; size: -; length: 13; J: TRBJ1-1; D: -; DNA: TGTGCCAGCAGTCCTGGCGGGAACACTGAAGCTTTCTTT; CDR3: CASSPGGNTEAFF
V: TRBV9; size: -; length: 15; J: TRBJ2-1; D: TRBD2; DNA: TGTGCCAGCAGCTTCATGGGAGGGACCTACAATGAGCAGTTCTTC; CDR3: CASSFMGGTYNEQFF
V: TRBV5-4; size: few; length: 13; J: TRBJ1-1; D: -; DNA: TGTGCCAGCAGCTCTTACAGGGACACTGAAGCTTTCTTT; CDR3: CASSSYRDTEAFF
V: TRBV7-9; size: once; length: 14; J: TRBJ2-3; D: -; DNA: TGTGCCAGCAATATCGTCGGGAGTGCAGATACGCAGTATTTT; CDR3: CASNIVGSADTQYF
V: TRBV18; size: -; length: 13; J: TRBJ1-6; D: TRBD1; DNA: TGTGCCAGCCGACAGGGCTTGGATTCACCCCTCCACTTT; CDR3: CASRQGLDSPLHF
V: TRBV5-4; size: -; length: 18; J: TRBJ2-7; D: TRBD2; DNA: TGTGCCAGCAGCTTCTCCACCCGCAGCGGGAGGGGGTTCTACGAGCAGTACTTC; CDR3: CASSFSTRSGRGFYEQYF
V: TRBV6-2/TRBV6-3; size: -; length: 12; J: TRBJ1-2; D: -; DNA: TGTGCCAGCAGTTACCCGGACTATGGCTACACCTTC; CDR3: CASSYPDYGYTF
V: TRBV5-4; size: -; length: 14; J: TRBJ2-1; D: -; DNA: TGTGCCAGCAGAAAGAGCCGACAGACGGATGAGCAGTTCTTC; CDR3: CASRKSRQTDEQFF
V: TRBV12-3/TRBV12-4; size: -; length: 13; J: TRBJ2-1; D: -; DNA: TGTGCCAGCAGTTTAGCGGCGGCTCCCCGGCAGTTCTTC; CDR3: CASSLAAAPRQFF
V: TRBV6-5; size: -; length: 14; J: TRBJ2-7; D: TRBD2; DNA: TGTGCCAGCAAAGAGGCGGGAGAGTTCTACGAGCAGTACTTC; CDR3: CASKEAGEFYEQYF
V: TRBV6-2/TRBV6-3; size: -; length: 15; J: TRBJ2-1; D: TRBD2; DNA: TGTGCCAGCAGTTACCTAGCGGGAGTAATGAATGAGCAGTTCTTC; CDR3: CASSYLAGVMNEQFF
V: TRBV15; size: few; length: 15; J: TRBJ1-2; D: TRBD1; DNA: TGTGCCACCAGCAGTAGGGGACAGGGCGTGACCGGCTACACCTTC; CDR3: CATSSRGQGVTGYTF
V: TRBV5-1; size: -; length: 14; J: TRBJ2-3; D: TRBD2; DNA: TGCGCCAGCGGCCTAGCGGGAGGTCCTAATACGCAGTATTTT; CDR3: CASGLAGGPNTQYF
V: TRBV6-1; size: once; length: 16; J: TRBJ1-2; D: -; DNA: TGTGCCAGCAGTGAAGAGACAGGAGGCCGTGACTATGGCTACACCTTC; CDR3: CASSEETGGRDYGYTF
V: TRBV5-6; size: -; length: 14; J: TRBJ1-4; D: -; DNA: TGTGCCAGCAGCTCGGACCCGGTTAATGAAAAACTGTTTTTT; CDR3: CASSSDPVNEKLFF
V: TRBV6-1; size: -; length: 12; J: TRBJ1-5; D: -; DNA: TGTGCCAGCAGTGACAGATATCAGCCCCAGCATTTT; CDR3: CASSDRYQPQHF
V: TRBV7-8; size: -; length: 14; J: TRBJ1-1; D: -; DNA: TGTGCCAGCAGCTTAGGGGGTGTAGGGGTGGCGGCTTTCTTT; CDR3: CASSLGGVGVAAFF
V: TRBV5-8; size: -; length: 15; J: TRBJ1-5; D: -; DNA: TGTGCCAGCAGCCAGCCTATTAACGCCGATCAGCCCCAGCATTTT; CDR3: CASSQPINADQPQHF
V: TRBV6-5; size: -; length: 14; J: TRBJ1-1; D: -; DNA: TGTGCCAGCAGTTCCTCACAGGGTTTCGGTGAAGCTTTCTTT; CDR3: CASSSSQGFGEAFF
V: TRBV10-3; size: -; length: 14; J: TRBJ1-1; D: TRBD1; DNA: TGTGCCATCAGTTGGACAGGGGTTTTTGGTGAAGCTTTCTTT; CDR3: CAISWTGVFGEAFF
V: TRBV5-6; size: -; length: 14; J: TRBJ1-1; D: -; DNA: TGTGCCAGCAGCTGGGGGAGGGGGAACACTGAAGCTTTCTTT; CDR3: CASSWGRGNTEAFF
V: TRBV10-3; size: -; length: 14; J: TRBJ1-1; D: -; DNA: TGTGCCACCCTTCCTGGTTCAGGGGCTCTCGAAGCTTTCTTT; CDR3: CATLPGSGALEAFF
V: TRBV7-2; size: once; length: 17; J: TRBJ1-1; D: TRBD1; DNA: TGTGCCAGCAGCCCGCCTAACAGGGGACGGACCAACACTGAAGCTTTCTTT; CDR3: CASSPPNRGRTNTEAFF
V: TRBV4-1; size: -; length: 13; J: TRBJ2-7; D: -; DNA: TGCGCCAGCAGCCATAGCGGAAACTACGAGCAGTACTTC; CDR3: CASSHSGNYEQYF
V: TRBV28; size: -; length: 12; J: TRBJ2-7; D: TRBD1; DNA: TGTGCCAGCCGGACAGGGGCCTACGAGCAGTACTTC; CDR3: CASRTGAYEQYF
V: TRBV6-2/TRBV6-3; size: -; length: 14; J: TRBJ2-7; D: -; DNA: TGTGCCAGCAGTTACCGGCAGGTGGGCTACGAGCAGTACTTC; CDR3: CASSYRQVGYEQYF
V: TRBV12-5; size: -; length: 17; J: TRBJ2-7; D: TRBD2; DNA: TGTGCTAGTGGTTTGGTAGGTGGGCGGGGGTTTACCCACGAGCAGTACTTC; CDR3: CASGLVGGRGFTHEQYF
V: TRBV11-3; size: -; length: 15; J: TRBJ2-1; D: TRBD1; DNA: TGTGCCAGCCGACCAACGGGACAGAAATACAATGAGCAGTTCTTC; CDR3: CASRPTGQKYNEQFF
V: TRBV7-3; size: -; length: 15; J: TRBJ2-5; D: TRBD2; DNA: TGTGCCAGCAGCTTAACAGCGGGAAGGGAAGAGACCCAGTACTTC; CDR3: CASSLTAGREETQYF
V: TRBV19; size: -; length: 13; J: TRBJ1-1; D: -; DNA: TGTGCCAGTAGTATAGGCTCGAACACTGAAGCTTTCTTT; CDR3: CASSIGSNTEAFF
V: TRBV6-5; size: -; length: 14; J: TRBJ2-1; D: TRBD2; DNA: TGTGCCAGCACGACTAGCGGGGGGGCGTTTGAGCAGTTCTTC; CDR3: CASTTSGGAFEQFF
V: TRBV20-1; size: -; length: 11; J: TRBJ2-7; D: -; DNA: TGCAGTGCCATGAGGGGATACGAGCAGTACTTC; CDR3: CSAMRGYEQYF
V: TRBV7-9; size: -; length: 17; J: TRBJ1-6; D: -; DNA: TGTGCCAGCAGCACCGGGGGAGGGGCGGTAAGGAATTCACCCCTCCACTTT; CDR3: CASSTGGGAVRNSPLHF
V: TRBV5-1; size: -; length: 14; J: TRBJ2-6; D: -; DNA: TGCGCCAGCAGCTGGAACTCTGGGGCCAACGTCCTGACTTTC; CDR3: CASSWNSGANVLTF
V: TRBV6-5; size: -; length: 10; J: TRBJ2-1; D: -; DNA: TGTGCCAGCAGTTCCCAGGGGCAGTTCTTC; CDR3: CASSSQGQFF
V: TRBV4-2; size: few; length: 15; J: TRBJ1-6; D: TRBD1; DNA: TGTGCCAGCAGCCCTGAGGACAGGGGAAGCTCACCCCTCCACTTT; CDR3: CASSPEDRGSSPLHF
V: TRBV30; size: once; length: 14; J: TRBJ2-5; D: TRBD2; DNA: TGTGCCTTCTCACCTTGGCGGGGGTTAGAGACCCAGTACTTC; CDR3: CAFSPWRGLETQYF
V: TRBV9; size: -; length: 13; J: TRBJ1-2; D: -; DNA: TGTGCCAGCAGCGCGGGGCCTTCCTATGGCTACACCTTC; CDR3: CASSAGPSYGYTF
V: TRBV7-2; size: -; length: 14; J: TRBJ1-2; D: TRBD1; DNA: TGTGCCAGCAGCTTCCCGGGACAGATCTATGGCTACACCTTC; CDR3: CASSFPGQIYGYTF
V: TRBV15; size: -; length: 15; J: TRBJ1-1; D: TRBD1; DNA: TGTGCCACCAGCAGAGAACGACAGGGGAACACTGAAGCTTTCTTT; CDR3: CATSRERQGNTEAFF
V: TRBV30; size: -; length: 18; J: TRBJ1-6; D: -; DNA: TGTGCCTGGAGGAAGCCGGGACACCTGAGCTCCTATAATTCACCCCTCCACTTT; CDR3: CAWRKPGHLSSYNSPLHF